These 23 T cell receptor beta chains originate from one sample sequenced in a study of T cells in Graves' hyperthyroidism and ophthalmopathy. RNA transcripts gave rise to amplified TCR beta CDR3 regions. First-round RT-PCR of the TCR CDR3 relied on the HTBI primer set. TCRdb re-called the multiplex PCR reads through MiXCR, storing one row per CDR3 protein. The table records 600,000 or so distinct CDR3 sequences, around 42% of them present only once. Material for sequencing was peripheral blood or thyroid tissue (not recorded which). These TCRs come from a woman between 18 and 30 years old with Graves' hyperthyroidism.

The CDR3 loop reads CASSKGSEETQYF. The DNA of the CDR3 is TGTGCCAGTAGTAAAGGGAGCGAAGAGACCCAGTACTTC. This chain links TRBV19 with TRBJ2-5; possible D gene TRBD2, 5 bases. Between the trimmed V and J ends, which lost 4 bases and 3 bases, there was a span of 9 bases. In germline, CDR1 is LNHDA, CDR2 SQIVND (reference sequence). There are 13 residues in the CDR3.

About this clonotype itself: An end of the junction does not agree with germline; a read error may underlie this. The CDR3 here is CASSDSGQTFGGANVLTF. Written as DNA, the CDR3 is TGTGCCAGCAGTGACTCAGGACAGACCTTCGGTGGGGCCAACGTCCTGACTTTC. The rearrangement joins TRBV10-3 to TRBJ2-6, with D possibly matching TRBD1 (6 bases). CDR3 size: 18 residues. The V gene's germline CDR1 is ENHRY and CDR2 SYGVKD.

On this clonotype: One end of the junction varies from germline; a read error may be responsible. This chain links TRBV7-8 with TRBJ1-4, with 9 bases matching TRBD1. Germline lookup yields CDR1 SGHVS and CDR2 FQNEAQ. The CDR3 is 14 amino acids. The CDR3 sequence: CASSFDRGNGKLFF. In DNA form, the CDR3 reads TGTGCCAGCAGCTTCGACAGGGGGAATGGAAAACTGTTTTTT.

Many counts were recorded for this clonotype. The CDR3 here is CATSDSRGTTEAFF. The CDR3 coding sequence is TGTGCCACCAGTGATTCTCGCGGGACCACTGAAGCTTTCTTT. The chain joins TRBV24-1 to TRBJ1-1; D perhaps matches TRBD1 (5 bases). The CDR3 consists of 14 residues. Germline V gene data show CDR1 as KGHDR and CDR2 as SFDVKD. V lost 2 bases, J lost 4 bases, and 10 bases lay in between.

J is TRBJ1-4 and V is TRBV20-1, with TRBD1 matching 8 bases. The CDR3 totals 14 residues. J gave up 7 bases and V 1 base, and 5 bases lay outside the gene matches. Germline V gene data show CDR1 as DFQATT and CDR2 as SNEGSKA (reference sequence). The CDR3 protein is CSARGGTGGEKLFF. DNA of the CDR3: TGCAGTGCTAGAGGGGGAACAGGGGGTGAAAAACTGTTTTTT.

This clonotype has ten or more counts. CDR3 nucleotides: TGTGCCAGCAGTTCGGTGAACAGGGGGCAAGAGACCCAGTACTTC. It specifies CASSSVNRGQETQYF. The chain carries TRBV7-2 and TRBJ2-5; 8 bases agree with TRBD1. The CDR3 is made up of 15 amino acids. CDR1 is SGHTA, CDR2 FQGNSA, per germline. Losses at the gene ends were 6 bases for V and 2 bases for J; bases not matched to a gene: 8.

Remarks on this clonotype: At one of its ends the junction is not consistent with the germline gene, which may arise from a read error. The chain links TRBV7-6 to TRBJ1-1; 9 positions match TRBD1. The germline V gene encodes CDR1 SGHVS and CDR2 FNYEAQ. The CDR3 is 14 amino acids. This CDR3 is CASSAGTGNTEASF. The CDR3, as DNA: TGTGCTAGCAGCGCTGGGACAGGGAACACTGAAGCTTCCTTT.

The sample holds one count of this clonotype. A much larger clone lies one base from this, so it may be a read error. The chain carries TRBV15 and TRBJ2-5; 7 bases align to TRBD1. The J call may be faulty, since TRBJ2-7 better matches the DNA end. CDR3 size: 16 residues. Germline V gene lookup returns CDR1 LNHNV and CDR2 YYDKDF (reference sequence). This CDR3 reads CATGRDRVAGAYEQYF. The CDR3 DNA reads TGTGCCACCGGCAGAGACAGGGTGGCTGGGGCCTACGAGCAGTACTTC.

In this sample, this clonotype turned up many times. J is TRBJ1-5 and V is TRBV20-1; D is perhaps TRBD1 (6 bases). The CDR3 is 12 amino acids. Germline V gives CDR1 DFQATT, CDR2 SNEGSKA (reference sequence). With 5 bases removed from V and 9 bases from J, the gap between germline ends came to 14 bases. For the CDR3, the DNA is TGCAGTGCTCTCGAGGGGGGGGTGCCCCAGCATTTT. Residues: CSALEGGVPQHF.

This chain joins TRBV9 and TRBJ1-4, with D possibly TRBD1 on 5 matching bases. Germline lookup yields CDR1 SGDLS and CDR2 YYNGEE. The CDR3 spans 14 residues. Deletions cut 4 bases from V and 5 bases from J, with 12 bases between. Written as DNA, the CDR3 is TGTGCCAGCAGCCCGGCAGGGCTGAATGAAAAACTGTTTTTT. Translating it yields CASSPAGLNEKLFF.

A single count supports this clonotype. The V and J genes are TRBV10-3 and TRBJ1-1; D is unresolved. The CDR3 consists of 13 residues. Trimming left V 4 bases short and J 1 base short, with 7 bases between. CDR1 and CDR2 (germline): ENHRY, SYGVKD. CDR3 nucleotides: TGTGCCATCAGTGCTGTAGAGAACACTGAAGCTTTCTTT. Protein: CAISAVENTEAFF.

With regard to this clonotype: Sequence at one end of the junction differs from germline and may be a read error. V is TRBV7-2 and J is TRBJ2-3, with 13 bases that match TRBD2. The CDR3 extends over 17 amino acids. The germline V gene has CDR1 SGHTA and CDR2 FQGNSA. CDR3: CASSQGLAGESGNTQYF. In nucleotides, the CDR3 is TGCGCCAGCAGCCAAGGACTAGCGGGAGAGTCAGGGAATACGCAGTATTTT.

This clonotype was observed many times. The chain carries TRBV10-3 and TRBJ1-6, with TRBD1 matching over 8 bases. Germline assignment: CDR1 ENHRY and CDR2 SYGVKD. Trimming at V came to 3 bases and at J to 6 bases, leaving 7 bases not matched to a gene. This CDR3 is 16 amino acids long. The CDR3 protein is CAISDPRQGTNSPLHF. The CDR3 DNA is TGTGCCATCAGTGATCCGCGACAGGGGACTAATTCACCCCTCCACTTT.

As to this clonotype: The CDR3 carries no conserved terminal phenylalanine or tryptophan, so it likely arises from a read error. The DNA is omitted, as the CDR3 cannot be located on it reliably, and the CDR3 follows TCRdb's listing. The chain combines TRBV29-1 with TRBJ2-5; the table assigns TRBD2, which was not confirmed against the DNA. The CDR3 numbers 12 amino acids, ends counted. Germline V gene sequence: CDR1 SQVTM, CDR2 ANQGSEA. The CDR3 sequence: CSVAGTSGGGLG.

The chain's CDR3 is CASSAYARGGEKLFF. DNA of the CDR3: TGTGCCAGCAGTGCCTATGCGCGAGGGGGTGAAAAACTGTTTTTT. V and J are TRBV6-4 and TRBJ1-4; a possible D gene is TRBD1 (6 bases). Germline V lookup: CDR1 MRHNA, CDR2 SNTAGT. Trimming stripped 4 bases from V and 7 bases from J, with 16 bases between. The CDR3 has 15 amino acids.

This clonotype was seen repeatedly, ten times or more. The chain uses TRBV15 and TRBJ1-2; D unclear. V lost 11 bases and J lost 4, with 11 bases in between. CDR1 LNHNV and CDR2 YYDKDF come from the germline V gene (reference sequence). The CDR3 consists of 11 residues. CDR3 residues: CASADGYGYTF. CDR3 coding DNA: TGTGCCTCGGCGGATGGCTATGGCTACACCTTC.

This clonotype was seen just once. The chain combines TRBV24-1 with TRBJ1-2; D is unresolved. Germline V gives CDR1 KGHDR, CDR2 SFDVKD. CDR3 length equals 12 residues. The germline V and J ends were trimmed by 1 base and 4 bases, with 3 bases remaining between them. The chain's CDR3 is CATSDFAYGYTF. The DNA for the CDR3 is TGTGCCACCAGTGATTTTGCCTATGGCTACACCTTC.

The chain joins TRBV20-1 to TRBJ2-7; the D is unclear. CDR1 and CDR2 from the germline V gene are DFQATT and SNEGSKA (reference sequence). V lost 2 bases to trimming and J lost 2 bases, with 13 bases between them. The CDR3 is made up of 14 amino acids. CDR3 in amino acids: CSARPLAETYEQYF. CDR3 sequence (DNA): TGCAGTGCTAGACCATTAGCTGAGACCTACGAGCAGTACTTC.

A few counts support this clonotype. The CDR3 here is CASSLIFRYTEAFF. The CDR3, as DNA: TGTGCCAGCAGCTTAATATTTAGGTACACTGAAGCTTTCTTT. The J gene is TRBJ1-1, the V gene TRBV7-9; D gene uncertain. The CDR3 is 14 residues long. The V gene lost 2 bases and the J gene lost 3 bases, with 10 bases spanning the gap. CDR1 and CDR2 from the germline V gene are SEHNR and FQNEAQ (reference sequence). Together with reference TRBV7-9 and TRBJ1-1, the CDR3 gives the full variable domain: DTGVSQNPRHKITKRGQNVTFRCDPISEHNRLYWYRQTLGQGPEFLTYFQNEAQLEKSRLLSDRFSAERPKGSFSTLEIQRTEQGDSAMYLCASSLIFRYTEAFFGQGTRLTVV.

The chain couples TRBV25-1 to TRBJ2-2; D ambiguous. This CDR3 comprises 15 residues. Per the germline V gene, CDR1 is MGHDK and CDR2 is SYGVNS. V shed 5 bases and J shed 0 bases, with 10 bases lying between them. CDR3 amino acids: CASSPGEANTGELFF. CDR3 nucleotides: TGTGCCAGCAGTCCGGGCGAGGCGAACACCGGGGAGCTGTTTTTT.

In regard to this clonotype: One end of the junction varies from germline; a read error may be responsible. The V call is TRBV2, the J call TRBJ1-5; D is perhaps TRBD1 (5 bases). The germline CDR1 and CDR2 sequences are SNHLY and FYNNEI. The CDR3 consists of 16 residues. In nucleotides, the CDR3 is TGTGCCAGCAGCAGATACCAGGGAGTTAGCAATCAGCTCCAGCATTTT. Its protein is CASSRYQGVSNQLQHF.

This clonotype was seen more than once but under ten times. The J gene is TRBJ1-2, the V gene TRBV20-1; the D gene is possibly TRBD1 (5 bases). V was pared by 3 bases and J by 4 bases, with 12 bases between. The CDR3 loop spans 13 amino acids. Germline V gene lookup returns CDR1 DFQATT and CDR2 SNEGSKA (reference sequence). CDR3 in DNA: TGCAGTGCTAGGGACACCCTGGGCTATGGCTACACCTTC. This gives the protein CSARDTLGYGYTF.

The rearrangement links TRBV10-3 to TRBJ1-2, with TRBD1 matching over 9 bases. The CDR3 loop spans 13 amino acids. V lost 4 bases and J lost 8; bases outside the gene matches: 5. From germline, CDR1 is ENHRY and CDR2 SYGVKD. As DNA, the CDR3 is TGTGCCATCAGTGTTGGGACAGGGAAGGGCTACACCTTC. This gives the protein CAISVGTGKGYTF.